The present TCR beta chain was sequenced within a study of Graves' ophthalmopathy and Graves' hyperthyroidism (dated by TCRdb to 2016 to 2019). Background on the whole study: Peripheral blood was collected at initial diagnosis, before any treatment. TCR beta repertoire signatures were used to distinguish Graves' ophthalmopathy from Graves' hyperthyroidism and to predict progression to ophthalmopathy. An independent validation cohort was composed of roughly 19 hyperthyroidism patients and some 16 patients who later progressed from hyperthyroidism to ophthalmopathy. In several hyperthyroidism patients, the T-cell repertoires found in thyroid tissue were compared with those found in blood. In total, over 130 blood samples were TCR-sequenced: some 43 ophthalmopathy, some 80 hyperthyroidism and roughly 17 hyperthyroidism-to-ophthalmopathy patients. Following sample collection, hyperthyroidism patients were given methimazole at a starting dose of 30 mg daily, and ophthalmopathy patients were given high-dose intravenous methylprednisolone. To explore V-J signatures distinguishing ophthalmopathy from hyperthyroidism, a discovery set of 100 patients (about 44 ophthalmopathy, 55 to 60 stable hyperthyroidism) was enrolled. Study-wide conclusions, independent of this receptor: In cross-validation, the 13-signature model distinguished ophthalmopathy from stable hyperthyroidism with 85% to 90% sensitivity and about 84% specificity, and in the test set the corresponding values were roughly 78% and 74%. Sample size was not statistically predetermined, and group allocation was not concealed from the investigators. Most expanded thyroid clonotypes with a frequency above 0.001 also appeared in blood, which suggests that blood repertoires may reflect the immune response in the thyroid. In validation, the model predicted ophthalmopathy progression with about 70% sensitivity and about 73% specificity; some twelve predicted patients were CT-confirmed with GO in a median of 6.5 months.

There are 16 amino acids in the CDR3, from cysteine to phenylalanine inclusive. Only the CDR3 DNA stays, 48 bases, in frame from base 1. Looking up the germline V gene (reference sequence) yields CDR1 LGHDT and CDR2 YNNKEL. Between the V and J ends, shortened by 0 bases and 6 bases respectively, the junction contains 12 bases. For repertoire sequencing, the TCR beta CDR3 regions were amplified from RNA transcripts. The first round of RT-PCR was done with HTBI primers and the Qiagen OneStep RT-PCR kit, and was followed by a second round of multiplex PCR, then size selection and purification. Libraries were sequenced on an Illumina HiSeq2000 using paired-end 100 bp reads. In the authors' own workflow: SOAPnuke was used to process the reads, throwing out any read that had adapters, had uncalled bases, had a mean Phred below 15, or lacked an exact constant-primer or identifier match. High-quality paired reads were merged with COPE v1.2.5. Unique nucleotide sequences were defined as clonotypes and aligned to IMGT TRB V, D and J references using MiTCR v1.1. Analysis was restricted to V-J combinations with a frequency above 0.0001, which covered roughly 99% of repertoires. For each V-J combination, a TCR clonal expansion and chaos score was defined as the ratio of F50 clonal expansion to chaos observed in the TCRdist matrix. Welch's t-statistics and random forest were used to narrow the features down to approximately twelve V-J combinations, which were then fed into a naive Bayes classifier. The Morisita-Horn index was used to measure how similar the thyroid and blood repertoires were. TCRdb's own reprocessing of the public reads used fastp at Q25 and MiXCR and kept productive beta chains. Every CDR3 protein is listed once, alongside the most common genes and DNA of its rows. For this entry, the V and J calls and clone size follow TCRdb and not the study's own pipeline. This sample holds roughly 400,000 distinct CDR3 sequences; roughly a sixth were observed only once. The top ten clones comprise 2% to 3% of the sample.

A patient counted as having stable hyperthyroidism if there was no progression to ophthalmopathy within 18 months of follow-up. Patients with hyperthyroidism were aged 18 to 65 years, had been newly diagnosed, and had a disease duration of less than 2 months. Anyone with other autoimmune diseases, uncontrolled infections, pregnancy or lactation was excluded from the study. Diagnosis relied on clinical symptoms, serum thyroxine, TRAb, thyroid ultrasound and orbital computed tomography. Ficoll-Paque density gradient centrifugation was used to isolate PBMCs from about 9.4 ml of fresh peripheral blood. Trizol reagent was used to extract the total RNA, and its quality was then checked on an Agilent 2100 Bioanalyzer. In the case of this clonotype: It has no known antigen specificity. There are no base qualities to consult, and no much larger clone falls within one base.

Sequencing was carried out using peripheral blood. This TCR derives from an adult woman with stable Graves' hyperthyroidism. The rearrangement joined TRBV3-1 to TRBJ1-6; TRBD1 could be the D gene, as 6 bases match. The CDR3 in this case is CASSQEPRGLNSPLHF. The DNA is as follows: TGTGCCAGCAGCCAAGAACCCCGGGGGCTTAATTCACCCCTCCACTTT.